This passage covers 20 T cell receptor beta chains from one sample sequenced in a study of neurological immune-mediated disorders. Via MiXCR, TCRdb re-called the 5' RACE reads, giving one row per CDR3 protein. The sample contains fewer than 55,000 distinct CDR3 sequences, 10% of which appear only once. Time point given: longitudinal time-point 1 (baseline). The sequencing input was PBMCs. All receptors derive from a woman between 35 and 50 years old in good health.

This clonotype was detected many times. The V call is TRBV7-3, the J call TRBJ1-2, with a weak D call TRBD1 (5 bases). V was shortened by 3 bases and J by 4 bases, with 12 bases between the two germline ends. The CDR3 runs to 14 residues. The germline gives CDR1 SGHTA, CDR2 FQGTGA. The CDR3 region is CASSFQAGSYGYTF. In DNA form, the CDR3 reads TGTGCCAGCAGCTTTCAAGCAGGGAGCTATGGCTACACCTTC.

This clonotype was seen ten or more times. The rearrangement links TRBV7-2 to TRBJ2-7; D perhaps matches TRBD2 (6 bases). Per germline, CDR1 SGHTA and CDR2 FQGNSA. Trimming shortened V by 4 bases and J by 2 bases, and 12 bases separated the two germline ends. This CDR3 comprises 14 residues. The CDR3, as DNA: TGTGCCAGCAGCTCATGGGACTTTACCTACGAGCAGTACTTC. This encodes CASSSWDFTYEQYF.

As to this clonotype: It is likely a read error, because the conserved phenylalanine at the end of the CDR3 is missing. CDR3 loop: CASSSGTGTSGANVLTL. As DNA, the CDR3 is TGTGCCAGCAGCTCCGGGACAGGGACCTCAGGGGCCAACGTCCTGACTTTA. The gene calls are TRBV3-1 and TRBJ2-6; TRBD1 agrees at 9 bases. Germline CDR1 LGHDT, CDR2 YNNKEL (reference sequence). The J segment lost 4 bases and the V segment lost 5 bases, leaving 9 bases of the junction unmatched. This CDR3 is 17 amino acids long.

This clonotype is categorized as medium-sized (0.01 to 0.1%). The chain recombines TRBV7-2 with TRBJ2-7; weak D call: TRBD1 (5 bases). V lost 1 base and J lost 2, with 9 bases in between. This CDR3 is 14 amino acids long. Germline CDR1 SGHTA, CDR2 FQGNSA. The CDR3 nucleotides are TGTGCCAGCAGCTTAGGTCCGACAGCCTACGAGCAGTACTTC. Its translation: CASSLGPTAYEQYF.

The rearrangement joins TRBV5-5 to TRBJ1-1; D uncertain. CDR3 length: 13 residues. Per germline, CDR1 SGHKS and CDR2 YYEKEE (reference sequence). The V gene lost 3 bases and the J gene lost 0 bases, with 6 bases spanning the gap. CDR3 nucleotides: TGTGCCAGCAGCTGGGGTGTGAACACTGAAGCTTTCTTT. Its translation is CASSWGVNTEAFF.

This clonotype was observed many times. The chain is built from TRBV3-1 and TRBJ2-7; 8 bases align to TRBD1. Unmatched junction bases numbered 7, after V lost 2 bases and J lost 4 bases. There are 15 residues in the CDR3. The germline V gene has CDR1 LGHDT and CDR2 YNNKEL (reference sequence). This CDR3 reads CASSQRAGGTYEQYF. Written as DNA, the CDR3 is TGTGCCAGCAGCCAAAGAGCAGGGGGCACATACGAGCAGTACTTC.

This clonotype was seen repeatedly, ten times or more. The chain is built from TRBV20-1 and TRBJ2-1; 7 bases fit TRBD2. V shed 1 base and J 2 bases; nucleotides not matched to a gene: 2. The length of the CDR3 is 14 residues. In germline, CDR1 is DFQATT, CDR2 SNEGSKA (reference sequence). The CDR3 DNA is TGCAGTGCTAGAGGAGCGGGACCCTACAATGAGCAGTTCTTC. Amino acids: CSARGAGPYNEQFF.

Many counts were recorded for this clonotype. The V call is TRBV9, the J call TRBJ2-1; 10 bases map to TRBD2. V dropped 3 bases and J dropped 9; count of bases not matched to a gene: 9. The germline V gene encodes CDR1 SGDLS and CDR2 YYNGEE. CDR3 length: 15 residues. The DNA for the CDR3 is TGTGCCAGCAGCGCCAGCGGGAGGGATCTTGGTGAGCAGTTCTTC. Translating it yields CASSASGRDLGEQFF.

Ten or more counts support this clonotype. CDR3 coding DNA: TGCAGTGCTAGAGATCGGGGACTAGTCCCGATCTACAATGAGCAGTTCTTC. Translated, it gives CSARDRGLVPIYNEQFF. The chain links TRBV20-1 to TRBJ2-1; 8 nucleotides line up with TRBD2. V lost 0 bases and J lost 3; bases outside the gene matches: 10. The CDR3 runs 17 residues. Germline CDR1 DFQATT, CDR2 SNEGSKA (reference sequence).

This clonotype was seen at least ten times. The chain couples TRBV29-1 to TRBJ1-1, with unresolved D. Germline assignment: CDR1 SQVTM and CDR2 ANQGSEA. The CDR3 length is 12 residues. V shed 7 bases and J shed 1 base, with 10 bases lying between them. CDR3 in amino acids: CSGRESNTEAFF. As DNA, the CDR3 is TGCAGCGGTCGGGAATCGAACACTGAAGCTTTCTTT.

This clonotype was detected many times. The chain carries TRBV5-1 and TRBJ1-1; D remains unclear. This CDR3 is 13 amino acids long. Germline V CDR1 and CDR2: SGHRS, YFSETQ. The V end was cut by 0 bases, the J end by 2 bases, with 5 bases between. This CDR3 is CASSLDVNTEAFF. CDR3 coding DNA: TGCGCCAGCAGCTTGGATGTAAACACTGAAGCTTTCTTT. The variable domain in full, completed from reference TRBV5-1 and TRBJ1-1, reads KAGVTQTPRYLIKTRGQQVTLSCSPISGHRSVSWYQQTPGQGLQFLFEYFSETQRNKGNFPGRFSGRQFSNSRSEMNVSTLELGDSALYLCASSLDVNTEAFFGQGTRLTVV.

The CDR3 sequence is CSAPRQYTEAFF. The DNA of the CDR3 is TGCAGTGCTCCACGACAGTACACTGAAGCTTTCTTT. The chain uses TRBV20-1 and TRBJ1-1, with D tentatively TRBD1 (5 bases). The CDR3 is made up of 12 amino acids. Trimming took off 5 bases at V and 3 bases at J, with 10 bases between the two ends. CDR1 and CDR2 from the germline V gene are DFQATT and SNEGSKA (reference sequence).

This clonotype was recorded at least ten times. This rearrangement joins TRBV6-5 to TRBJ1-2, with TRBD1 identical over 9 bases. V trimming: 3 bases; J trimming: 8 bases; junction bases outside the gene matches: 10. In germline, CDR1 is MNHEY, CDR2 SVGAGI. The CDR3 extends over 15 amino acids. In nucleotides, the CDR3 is TGTGCCAGCAGTTATACCACAGGGGGCCAAGGGGGCTACACCTTC. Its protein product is CASSYTTGGQGGYTF.

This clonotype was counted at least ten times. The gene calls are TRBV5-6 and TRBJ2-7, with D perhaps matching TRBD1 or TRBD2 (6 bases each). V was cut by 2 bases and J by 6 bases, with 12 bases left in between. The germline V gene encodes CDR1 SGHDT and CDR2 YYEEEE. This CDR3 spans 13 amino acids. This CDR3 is CASSLPQGGEQYF. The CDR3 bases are TGTGCCAGCAGCTTACCACAGGGAGGCGAGCAGTACTTC.

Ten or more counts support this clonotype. Written as DNA, the CDR3 is TGCGCCAGCAGCTTATCGGCGGGGAGAGGGGGCGAGCAGTACTTC. Its protein is CASSLSAGRGGEQYF. The V gene is TRBV5-1, the J gene TRBJ2-7, with D tentatively TRBD1 or TRBD2 (6 bases each). The CDR3 sequence is 15 residues long. The V gene lost 2 bases and the J gene lost 6 bases, with 18 bases spanning the gap. CDR1 and CDR2 (germline): SGHRS, YFSETQ.

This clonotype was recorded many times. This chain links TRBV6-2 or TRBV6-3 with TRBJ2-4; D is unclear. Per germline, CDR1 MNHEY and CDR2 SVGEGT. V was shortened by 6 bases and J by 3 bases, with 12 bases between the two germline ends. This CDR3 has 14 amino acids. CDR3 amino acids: CASRKAHGKNIQYF. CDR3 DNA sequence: TGTGCCAGCAGAAAGGCCCATGGCAAAAACATTCAGTACTTC.

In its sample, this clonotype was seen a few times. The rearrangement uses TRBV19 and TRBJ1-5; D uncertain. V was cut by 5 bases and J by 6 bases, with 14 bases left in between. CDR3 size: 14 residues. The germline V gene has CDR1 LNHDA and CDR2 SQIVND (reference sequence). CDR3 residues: CASSVGHGGQPQHF. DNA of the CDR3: TGTGCCAGTAGTGTTGGCCACGGTGGTCAGCCCCAGCATTTT.

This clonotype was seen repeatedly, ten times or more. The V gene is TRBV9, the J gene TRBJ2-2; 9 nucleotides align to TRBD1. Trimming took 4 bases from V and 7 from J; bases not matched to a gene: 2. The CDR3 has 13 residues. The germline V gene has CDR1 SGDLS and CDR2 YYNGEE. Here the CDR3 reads CASSQTGGGELFF. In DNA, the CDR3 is TGTGCCAGCAGCCAGACAGGGGGCGGGGAGCTGTTTTTT.

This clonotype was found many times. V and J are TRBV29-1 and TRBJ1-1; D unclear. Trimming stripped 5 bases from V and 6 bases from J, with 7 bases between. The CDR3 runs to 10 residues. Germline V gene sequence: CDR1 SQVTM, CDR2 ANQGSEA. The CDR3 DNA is TGCAGCGTTAGGTTAGCTGAAGCTTTCTTT. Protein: CSVRLAEAFF. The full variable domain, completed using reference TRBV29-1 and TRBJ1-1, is SAVISQKPSRDICQRGTSLTIQCQVDSQVTMMFWYRQQPGQSLTLIATANQGSEATYESGFVIDKFPISRPNLTFSTLTVSNMSPEDSSIYLCSVRLAEAFFGQGTRLTVV.

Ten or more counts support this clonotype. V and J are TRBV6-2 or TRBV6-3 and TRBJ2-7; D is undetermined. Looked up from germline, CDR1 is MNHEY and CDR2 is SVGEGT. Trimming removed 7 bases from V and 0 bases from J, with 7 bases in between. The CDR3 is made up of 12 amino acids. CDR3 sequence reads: CASKHGSYEQYF. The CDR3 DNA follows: TGTGCCAGCAAACACGGCTCCTACGAGCAGTACTTC.